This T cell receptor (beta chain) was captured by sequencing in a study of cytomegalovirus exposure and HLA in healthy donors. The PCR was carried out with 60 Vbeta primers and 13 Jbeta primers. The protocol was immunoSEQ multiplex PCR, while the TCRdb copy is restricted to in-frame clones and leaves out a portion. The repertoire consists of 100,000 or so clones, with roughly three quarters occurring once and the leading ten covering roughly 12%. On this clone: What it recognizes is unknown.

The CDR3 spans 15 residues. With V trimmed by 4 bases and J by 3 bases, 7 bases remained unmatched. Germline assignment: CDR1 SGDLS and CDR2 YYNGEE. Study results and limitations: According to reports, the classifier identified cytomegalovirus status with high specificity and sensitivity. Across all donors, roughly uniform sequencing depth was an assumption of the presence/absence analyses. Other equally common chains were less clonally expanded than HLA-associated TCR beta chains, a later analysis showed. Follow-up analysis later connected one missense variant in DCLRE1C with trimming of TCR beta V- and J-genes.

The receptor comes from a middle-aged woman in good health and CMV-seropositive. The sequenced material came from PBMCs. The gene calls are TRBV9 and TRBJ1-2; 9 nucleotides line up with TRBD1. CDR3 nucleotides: TGTGCCAGCAGCCCAAGGGACAGGGCCGACTATGGCTACACCTTC. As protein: CASSPRDRADYGYTF. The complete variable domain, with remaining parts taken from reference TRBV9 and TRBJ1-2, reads DSGVTQTPKHLITATGQRVTLRCSPRSGDLSVYWYQQSLDQGLQFLIQYYNGEERAKGNILERFSAQQFPDLHSELNLSSLELGDSALYFCASSPRDRADYGYTFGSGTRLTVV.